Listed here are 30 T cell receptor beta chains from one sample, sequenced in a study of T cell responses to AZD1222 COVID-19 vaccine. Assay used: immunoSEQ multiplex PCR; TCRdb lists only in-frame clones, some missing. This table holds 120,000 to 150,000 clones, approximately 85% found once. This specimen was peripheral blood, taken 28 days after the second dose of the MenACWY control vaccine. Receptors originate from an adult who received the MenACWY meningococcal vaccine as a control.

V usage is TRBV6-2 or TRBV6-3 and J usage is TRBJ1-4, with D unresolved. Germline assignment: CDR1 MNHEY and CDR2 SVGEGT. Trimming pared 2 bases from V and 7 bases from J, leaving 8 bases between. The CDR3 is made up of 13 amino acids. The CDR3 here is CASSYRRVEKLFF. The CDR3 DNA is TGTGCCAGCAGTTACCGGCGGGTTGAAAAACTGTTTTTT.

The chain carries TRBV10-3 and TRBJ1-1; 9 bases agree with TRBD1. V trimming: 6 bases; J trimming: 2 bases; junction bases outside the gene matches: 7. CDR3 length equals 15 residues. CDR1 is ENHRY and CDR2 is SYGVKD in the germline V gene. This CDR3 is CAIRKTGGLNTEAFF. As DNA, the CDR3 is TGTGCCATCAGGAAAACAGGGGGCCTCAACACTGAAGCTTTCTTT.

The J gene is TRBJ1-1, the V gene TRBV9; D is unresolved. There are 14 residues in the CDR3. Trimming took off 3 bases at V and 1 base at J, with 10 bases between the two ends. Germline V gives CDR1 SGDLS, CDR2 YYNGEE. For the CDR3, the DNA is TGTGCCAGCAGCGGTGGACTGACGAACACTGAAGCTTTCTTT. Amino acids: CASSGGLTNTEAFF.

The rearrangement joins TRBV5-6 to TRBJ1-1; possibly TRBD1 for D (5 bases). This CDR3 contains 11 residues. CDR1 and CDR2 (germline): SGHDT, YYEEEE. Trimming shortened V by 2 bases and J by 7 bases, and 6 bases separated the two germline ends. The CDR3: CASSFDSEAFF. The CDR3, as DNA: TGTGCCAGCAGCTTTGACAGTGAAGCTTTCTTT.

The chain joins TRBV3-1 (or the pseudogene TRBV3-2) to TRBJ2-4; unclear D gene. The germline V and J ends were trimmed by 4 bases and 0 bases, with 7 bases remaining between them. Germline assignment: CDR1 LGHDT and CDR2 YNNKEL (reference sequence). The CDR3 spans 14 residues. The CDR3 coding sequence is TGTGCCAGCAGCCCCCAGCTAGCCAAAAACATTCAGTACTTC. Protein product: CASSPQLAKNIQYF.

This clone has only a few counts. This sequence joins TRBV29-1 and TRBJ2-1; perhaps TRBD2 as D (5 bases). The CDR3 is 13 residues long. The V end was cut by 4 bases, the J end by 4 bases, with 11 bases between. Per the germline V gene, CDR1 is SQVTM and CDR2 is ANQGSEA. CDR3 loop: CSVVPRRYNEQFF. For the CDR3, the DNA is TGCAGCGTTGTACCTAGGAGGTACAATGAGCAGTTCTTC.

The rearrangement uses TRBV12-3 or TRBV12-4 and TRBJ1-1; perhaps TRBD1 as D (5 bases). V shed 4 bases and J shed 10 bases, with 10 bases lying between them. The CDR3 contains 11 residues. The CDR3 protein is CASSYRQGAFF. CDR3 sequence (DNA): TGTGCCAGCAGTTATAGGCAGGGAGCTTTCTTT.

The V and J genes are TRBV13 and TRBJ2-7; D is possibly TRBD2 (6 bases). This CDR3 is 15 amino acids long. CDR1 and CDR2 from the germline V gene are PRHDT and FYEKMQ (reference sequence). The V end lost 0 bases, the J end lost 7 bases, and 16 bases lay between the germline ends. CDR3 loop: CASSLGLGPGREQYF. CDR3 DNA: TGTGCCAGCAGCTTAGGCCTAGGACCGGGGAGGGAGCAGTACTTC.

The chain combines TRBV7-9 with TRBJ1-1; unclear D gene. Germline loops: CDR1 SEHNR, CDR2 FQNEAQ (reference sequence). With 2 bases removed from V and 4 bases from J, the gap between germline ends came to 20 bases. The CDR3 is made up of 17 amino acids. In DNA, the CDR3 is TGTGCCAGCAGCTTAATGGGTGGCGGATCGATGAGCACTGAAGCTTTCTTT. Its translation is CASSLMGGGSMSTEAFF.

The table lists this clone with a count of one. The CDR3 region is CASSSPRSGNTIYF. Here the CDR3 DNA reads TGTGCCAGCAGCTCCCCGCGCTCTGGAAACACCATATATTTT. The gene calls are TRBV5-6 and TRBJ1-3; D unclear. CDR3 size: 14 residues. Germline V CDR1 and CDR2: SGHDT, YYEEEE. Trimming stripped 3 bases from V and 0 bases from J, with 7 bases between.

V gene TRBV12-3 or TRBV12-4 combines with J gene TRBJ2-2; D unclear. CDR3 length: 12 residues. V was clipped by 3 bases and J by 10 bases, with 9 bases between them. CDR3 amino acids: CASSFGRQELFF. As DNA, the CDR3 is TGTGCCAGCAGTTTTGGGCGCCAGGAGCTGTTTTTT.

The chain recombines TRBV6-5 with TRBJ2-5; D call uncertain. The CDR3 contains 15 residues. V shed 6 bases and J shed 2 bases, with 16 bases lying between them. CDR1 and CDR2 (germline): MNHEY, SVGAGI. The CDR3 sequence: CASRPLGRDQETQYF. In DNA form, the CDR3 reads TGTGCCAGCAGACCGCTAGGAAGGGATCAAGAGACCCAGTACTTC.

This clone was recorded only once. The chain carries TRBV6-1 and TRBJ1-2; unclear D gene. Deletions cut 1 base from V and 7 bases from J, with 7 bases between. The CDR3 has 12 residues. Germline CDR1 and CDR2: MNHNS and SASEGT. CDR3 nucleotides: TGTGCCAGCAGTGAAGGGTTCCGTGGCTACACCTTC. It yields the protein CASSEGFRGYTF.

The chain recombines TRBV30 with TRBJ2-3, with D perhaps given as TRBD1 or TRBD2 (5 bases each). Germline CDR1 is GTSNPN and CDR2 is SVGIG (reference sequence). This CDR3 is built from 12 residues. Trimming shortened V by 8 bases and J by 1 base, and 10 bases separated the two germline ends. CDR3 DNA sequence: TGTGCCGGGGACGGCCGCACAGATACGCAGTATTTT. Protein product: CAGDGRTDTQYF. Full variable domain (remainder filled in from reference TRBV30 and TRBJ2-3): SQTIHQWPATLVQPVGSPLSLECTVEGTSNPNLYWYRQAAGRGLQLLFYSVGIGQISSEVPQNLSASRPQDRQFILSSKKLLLSDSGFYLCAGDGRTDTQYFGPGTRLTVL.

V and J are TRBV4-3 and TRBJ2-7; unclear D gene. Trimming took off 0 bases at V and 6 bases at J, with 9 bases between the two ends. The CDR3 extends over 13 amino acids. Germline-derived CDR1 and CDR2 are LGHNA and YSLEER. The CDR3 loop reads CASSQDFRSEQYF. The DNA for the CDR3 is TGCGCCAGCAGCCAAGATTTTAGAAGCGAGCAGTACTTC.

Here the CDR3 reads CAVRSGTADEKLFF. CDR3 sequence (DNA): TGTGCCGTCCGGTCTGGGACAGCGGATGAAAAACTGTTTTTT. V gene TRBV10-3 combines with J gene TRBJ1-4; 7 nucleotides agree with TRBD1. Germline loops: CDR1 ENHRY, CDR2 SYGVKD. J gave up 6 bases and V 11 bases, and 12 bases lay outside the gene matches. The CDR3 totals 14 residues.

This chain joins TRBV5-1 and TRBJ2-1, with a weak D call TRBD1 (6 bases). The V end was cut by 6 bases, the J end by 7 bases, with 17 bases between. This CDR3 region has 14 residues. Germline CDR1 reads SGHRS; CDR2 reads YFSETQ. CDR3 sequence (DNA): TGCGCCAGCAACAGGGAGCGAGGGAATAATGAGCAGTTCTTC. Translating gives CASNRERGNNEQFF.

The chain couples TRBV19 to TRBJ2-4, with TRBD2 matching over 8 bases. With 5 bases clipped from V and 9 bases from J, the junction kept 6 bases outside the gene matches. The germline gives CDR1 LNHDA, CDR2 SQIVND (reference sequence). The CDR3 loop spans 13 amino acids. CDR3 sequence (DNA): TGTGCCAGTAGTGCCGGACTAGCTGTCATTCAGTACTTC. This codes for CASSAGLAVIQYF.

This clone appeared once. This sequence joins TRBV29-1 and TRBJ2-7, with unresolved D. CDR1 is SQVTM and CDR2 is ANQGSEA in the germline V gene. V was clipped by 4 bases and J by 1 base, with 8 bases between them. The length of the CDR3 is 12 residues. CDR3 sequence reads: CSVVVDSYEQYF. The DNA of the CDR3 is TGCAGCGTTGTAGTCGATTCCTACGAGCAGTACTTC.

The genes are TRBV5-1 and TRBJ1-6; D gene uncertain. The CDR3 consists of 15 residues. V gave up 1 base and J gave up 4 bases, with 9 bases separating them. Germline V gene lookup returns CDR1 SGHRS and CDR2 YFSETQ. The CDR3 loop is CASSLSSPYNSPLHF. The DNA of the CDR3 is TGCGCCAGCAGCTTGAGTTCCCCATATAATTCACCCCTCCACTTT. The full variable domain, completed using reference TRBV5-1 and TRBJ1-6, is KAGVTQTPRYLIKTRGQQVTLSCSPISGHRSVSWYQQTPGQGLQFLFEYFSETQRNKGNFPGRFSGRQFSNSRSEMNVSTLELGDSALYLCASSLSSPYNSPLHFGNGTRLTVT.

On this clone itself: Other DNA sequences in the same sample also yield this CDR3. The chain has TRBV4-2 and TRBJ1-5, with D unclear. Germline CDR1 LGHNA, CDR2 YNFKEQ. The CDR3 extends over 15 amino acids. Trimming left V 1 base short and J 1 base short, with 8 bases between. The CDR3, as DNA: TGTGCCAGCAGCCAAGGGGTCGGAAGCAATCAGCCCCAGCATTTT. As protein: CASSQGVGSNQPQHF.

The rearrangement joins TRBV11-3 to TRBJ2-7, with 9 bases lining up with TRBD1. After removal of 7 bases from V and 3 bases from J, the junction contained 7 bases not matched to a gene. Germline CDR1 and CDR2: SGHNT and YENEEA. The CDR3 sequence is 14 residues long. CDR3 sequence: CASTNGTGLYEQYF. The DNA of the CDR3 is TGTGCCAGCACCAACGGGACAGGGCTCTACGAGCAGTACTTC.

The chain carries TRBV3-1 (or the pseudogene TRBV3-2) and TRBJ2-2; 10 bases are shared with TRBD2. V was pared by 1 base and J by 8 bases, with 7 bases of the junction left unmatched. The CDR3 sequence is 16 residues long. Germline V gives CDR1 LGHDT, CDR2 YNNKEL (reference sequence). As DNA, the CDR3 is TGTGCCAGCAGCCAAGCCCCTTCGACTAGCGGGGGGGAGCTGTTTTTT. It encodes CASSQAPSTSGGELFF.

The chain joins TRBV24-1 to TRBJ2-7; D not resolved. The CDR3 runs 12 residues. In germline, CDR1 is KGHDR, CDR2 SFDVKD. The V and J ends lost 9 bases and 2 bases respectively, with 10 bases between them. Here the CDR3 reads CATEDQTYEQYF. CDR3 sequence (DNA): TGTGCCACCGAGGACCAGACCTACGAGCAGTACTTC.

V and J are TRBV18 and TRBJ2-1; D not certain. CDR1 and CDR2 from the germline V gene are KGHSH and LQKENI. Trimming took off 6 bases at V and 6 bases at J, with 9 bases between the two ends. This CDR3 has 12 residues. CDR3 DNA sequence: TGTGCCAGCTCCCCTACCTTCAATGAGCAGTTCTTC. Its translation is CASSPTFNEQFF.

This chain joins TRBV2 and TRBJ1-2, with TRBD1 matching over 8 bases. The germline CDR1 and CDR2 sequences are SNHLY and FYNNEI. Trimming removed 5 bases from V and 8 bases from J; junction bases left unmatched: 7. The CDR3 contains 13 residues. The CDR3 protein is CASSPDREGGYTF. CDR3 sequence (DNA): TGTGCCAGCAGTCCGGACAGGGAAGGCGGCTACACCTTC.

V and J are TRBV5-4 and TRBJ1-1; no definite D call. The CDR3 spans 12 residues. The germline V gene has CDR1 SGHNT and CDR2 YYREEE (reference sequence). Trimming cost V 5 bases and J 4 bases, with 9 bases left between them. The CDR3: CASSRAFTEAFF. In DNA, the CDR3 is TGTGCCAGCAGTAGGGCTTTCACTGAAGCTTTCTTT.

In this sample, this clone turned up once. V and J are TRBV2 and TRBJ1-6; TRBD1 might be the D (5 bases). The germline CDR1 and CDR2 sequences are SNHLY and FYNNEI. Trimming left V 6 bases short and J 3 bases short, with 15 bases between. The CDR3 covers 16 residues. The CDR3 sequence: CASRGRRAFYNSPLHF. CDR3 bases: TGTGCCAGCAGGGGCCGCAGGGCCTTCTATAATTCACCCCTCCACTTT. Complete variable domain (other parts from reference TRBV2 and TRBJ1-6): EPEVTQTPSHQVTQMGQEVILRCVPISNHLYFYWYRQILGQKVEFLVSFYNNEISEKSEIFDDQFSVERPDGSNFTLKIRSTKLEDSAMYFCASRGRRAFYNSPLHFGNGTRLTVT.

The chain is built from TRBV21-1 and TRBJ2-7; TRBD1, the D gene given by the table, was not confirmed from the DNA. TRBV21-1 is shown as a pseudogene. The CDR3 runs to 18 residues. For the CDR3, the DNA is TGTGCCAGCAGCAGTGCCCTTGCCTCACGACAGGGGAGCCACGAGCAGTACTTC. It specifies CASSSALASRQGSHEQYF.

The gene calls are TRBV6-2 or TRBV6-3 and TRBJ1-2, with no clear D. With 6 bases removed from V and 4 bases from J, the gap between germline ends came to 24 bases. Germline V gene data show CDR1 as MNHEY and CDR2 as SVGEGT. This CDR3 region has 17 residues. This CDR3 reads CASSPLVYEGTSYGYTF. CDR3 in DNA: TGTGCCAGCAGCCCTTTGGTCTATGAGGGTACCTCCTATGGCTACACCTTC.